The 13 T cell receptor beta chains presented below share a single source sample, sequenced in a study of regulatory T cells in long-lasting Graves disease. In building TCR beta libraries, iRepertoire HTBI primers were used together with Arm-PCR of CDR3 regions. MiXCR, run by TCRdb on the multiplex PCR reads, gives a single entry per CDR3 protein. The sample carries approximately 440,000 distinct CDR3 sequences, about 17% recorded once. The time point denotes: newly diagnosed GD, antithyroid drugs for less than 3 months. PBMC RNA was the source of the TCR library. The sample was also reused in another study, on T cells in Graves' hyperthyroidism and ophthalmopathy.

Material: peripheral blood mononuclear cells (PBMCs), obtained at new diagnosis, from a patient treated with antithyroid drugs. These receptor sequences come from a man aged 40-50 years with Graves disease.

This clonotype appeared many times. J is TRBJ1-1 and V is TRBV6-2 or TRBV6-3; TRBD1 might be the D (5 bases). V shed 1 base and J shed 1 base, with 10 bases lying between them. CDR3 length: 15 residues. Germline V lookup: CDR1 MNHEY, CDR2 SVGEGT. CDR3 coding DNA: TGTGCCAGCAGTTACTGGAGGACAAGGAACACTGAAGCTTTCTTT. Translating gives CASSYWRTRNTEAFF.

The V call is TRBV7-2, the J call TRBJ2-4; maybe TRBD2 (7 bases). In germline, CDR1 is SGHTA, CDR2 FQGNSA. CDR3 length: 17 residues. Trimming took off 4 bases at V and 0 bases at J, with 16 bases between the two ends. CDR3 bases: TGTGCCAGCAGCTCGGGGGGCTATGGGCTAGCCAAAAACATTCAGTACTTC. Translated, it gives CASSSGGYGLAKNIQYF.

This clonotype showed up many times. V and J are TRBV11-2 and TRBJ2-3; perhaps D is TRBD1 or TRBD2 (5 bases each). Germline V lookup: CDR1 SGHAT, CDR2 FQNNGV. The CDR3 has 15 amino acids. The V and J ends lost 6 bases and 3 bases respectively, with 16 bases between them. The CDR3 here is CASRNWGTRTDTQYF. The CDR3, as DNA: TGTGCCAGCAGGAATTGGGGGACGCGGACAGATACGCAGTATTTT.

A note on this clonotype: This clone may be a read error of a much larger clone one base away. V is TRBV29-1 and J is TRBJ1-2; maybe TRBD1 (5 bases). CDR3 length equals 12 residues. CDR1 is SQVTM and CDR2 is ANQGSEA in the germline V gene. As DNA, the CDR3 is TGCAGCGTTGGAGATGGGGACTATGGCCACACCTTC. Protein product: CSVGDGDYGHTF.

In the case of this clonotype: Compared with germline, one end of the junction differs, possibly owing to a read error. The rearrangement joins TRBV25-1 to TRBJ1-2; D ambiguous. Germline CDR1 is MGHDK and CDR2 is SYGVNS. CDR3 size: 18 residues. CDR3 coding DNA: TGTGCCAGCAATGAATCCTCTCTCACCTGGTCCGCTAACTATGGCTACACCTTC. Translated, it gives CASNESSLTWSANYGYTF.

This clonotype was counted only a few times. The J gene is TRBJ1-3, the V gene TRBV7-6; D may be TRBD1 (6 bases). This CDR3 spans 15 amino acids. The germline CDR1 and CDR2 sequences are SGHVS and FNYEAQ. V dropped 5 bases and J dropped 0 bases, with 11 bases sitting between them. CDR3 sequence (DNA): TGTGCCAGCAGCCCTCAGGGGTCCTCTGGAAACACCATATATTTT. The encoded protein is CASSPQGSSGNTIYF.

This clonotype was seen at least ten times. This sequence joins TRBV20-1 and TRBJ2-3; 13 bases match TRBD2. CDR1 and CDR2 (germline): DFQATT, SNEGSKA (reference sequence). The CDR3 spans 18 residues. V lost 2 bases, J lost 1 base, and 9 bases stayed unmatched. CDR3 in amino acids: CSARRTSGSFFGTDTQYF. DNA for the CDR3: TGCAGTGCTAGAAGGACTAGCGGGAGTTTTTTTGGCACAGATACGCAGTATTTT.

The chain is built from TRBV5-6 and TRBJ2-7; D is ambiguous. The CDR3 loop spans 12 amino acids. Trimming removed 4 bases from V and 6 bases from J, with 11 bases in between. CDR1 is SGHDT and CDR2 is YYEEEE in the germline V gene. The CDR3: CASSLTQGEQYF. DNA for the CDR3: TGTGCCAGCAGCCTCACCCAAGGCGAGCAGTACTTC.

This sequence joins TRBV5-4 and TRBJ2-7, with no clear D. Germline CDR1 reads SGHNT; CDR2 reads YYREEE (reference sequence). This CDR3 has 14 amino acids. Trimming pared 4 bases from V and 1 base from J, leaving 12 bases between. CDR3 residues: CASSPETNSYEQYF. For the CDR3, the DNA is TGTGCCAGCAGCCCCGAGACAAATTCCTACGAGCAGTACTTC.

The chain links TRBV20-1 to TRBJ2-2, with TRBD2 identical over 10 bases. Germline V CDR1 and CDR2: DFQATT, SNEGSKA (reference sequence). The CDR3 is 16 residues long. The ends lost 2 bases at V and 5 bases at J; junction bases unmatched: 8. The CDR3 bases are TGCAGTGCTAGATCGATAGCGGGAGGCGGTACCGGGGAGCTGTTTTTT. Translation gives CSARSIAGGGTGELFF.

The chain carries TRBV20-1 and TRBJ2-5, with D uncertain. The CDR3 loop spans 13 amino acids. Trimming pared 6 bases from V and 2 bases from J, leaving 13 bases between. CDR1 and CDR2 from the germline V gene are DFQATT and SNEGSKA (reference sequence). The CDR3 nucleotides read TGCAGTGCCCGACTCGGTATACAAGAGACCCAGTACTTC. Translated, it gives CSARLGIQETQYF.

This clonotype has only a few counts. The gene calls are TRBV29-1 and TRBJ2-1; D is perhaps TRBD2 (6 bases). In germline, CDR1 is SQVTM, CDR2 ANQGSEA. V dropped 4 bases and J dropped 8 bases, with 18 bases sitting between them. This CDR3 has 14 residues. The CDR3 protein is CSVGGGKGVDEQFF. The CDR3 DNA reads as TGCAGCGTTGGAGGCGGGAAAGGGGTGGATGAGCAGTTCTTC.

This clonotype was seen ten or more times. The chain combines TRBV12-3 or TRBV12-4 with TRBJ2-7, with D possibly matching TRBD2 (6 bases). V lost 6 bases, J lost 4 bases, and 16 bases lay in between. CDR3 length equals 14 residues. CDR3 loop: CASRPAGTQYEQYF. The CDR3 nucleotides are TGTGCCAGCAGGCCCGCAGGGACTCAGTACGAGCAGTACTTC.